The sequence of this T cell receptor (beta chain) was determined in a study of blood T cells in healthy people across ages (dated by TCRdb to the mid-2010s). The study in broad terms: Template switching captured roughly one uniquely barcoded TCR beta cDNA molecule per two T cells in model experiments. The study measured age-related changes in TCR beta repertoire diversity using deep sequencing normalized with unique cDNA molecular identifiers. Four age groups were formed from the donors: young (average approximately 15 years), middle-aged (approximately 39), aged (around 62) and long-lived (about 75). Donors of different ages were randomly distributed across sequencing lanes to avoid experimental bias. The study analyzed two additional independent replicas of 1 million unique cDNA reads from the same blood draw for two donors, one aged 18 to 30 and one aged 80 or older. Overall study results and their limits: Total diversity estimates from one million sequenced T cells were considered lower bounds and underestimates. Compared with the aged group, more naive CD4+ T cells, fewer expanded clones and increased TCR diversity were shown by the long-lived group, suggesting age selection. Observed TCR beta diversity per million T cells fell roughly linearly with age, and a significant reduction was already apparent by age roughly 40. Bulk unsorted PBMC profiling prevented conclusive comparison of naive and antigen-experienced compartments. Because the CMV infection status of the donors was unknown, age-related changes in expanded clonotypes may potentially have been confounded. Observed TCR beta diversity correlated strongly with the percentage of naive T cells measured by flow cytometry.

As regards this clonotype: The antigen it binds to is not known. Base qualities are not recorded, but no much larger clone differs from it by a single base.

Looking up the germline V gene yields CDR1 MNHEY and CDR2 SVGAGI. The CDR3 sequence holds 14 residues, the cysteine and phenylalanine included. Left in the record is the CDR3 DNA by itself, 42 bases read in frame from the first base. V gives up 10 bases and J gives up 4 bases, and the segment between their germline ends measures 19 bases. Library preparation was by 5' RACE. The reads were generated on an Illumina HiSeq 2500. A second PCR of roughly 7 to 12 cycles was run with a J-beta primer mix and a sample-barcoded 5' primer. A template-switch 5' adaptor carrying 12 random nucleotides introduced a unique molecular identifier onto each TCR beta cDNA molecule. Each sample yielded at least 2.5 million CDR3-containing paired-end reads. The Mint cDNA synthesis kit, primed by a TRBC-specific oligonucleotide, was used to synthesize first-strand cDNA from all RNA. Following uracil-DNA glycosylase treatment, a first 18-cycle PCR with universal primers M1SS and BC2_uni_R was performed on all cDNA. The study's own analysis went as follows. Normalization of each sample was performed by random selection of 1 million high-quality reads, each carrying a distinct molecular identifier. Instead of being binned into consensus sequences, reads with shared molecular identifiers were discarded. CDR3 identification, clonotype clustering and error correction used MiTCR with a Q25 quality threshold and the strictest error-elimination algorithm. Lower-bound total TCR beta diversity was estimated with a nonparametric unseen species model using Euler transformation. TCRdb passed the public sequencing reads through fastp at Q25 and MiXCR, retaining productive beta sequences. Every CDR3 protein is listed once, alongside the most common genes and DNA of its rows. These V and J calls are TCRdb output, not the study's own analysis. For this sample there are about 1.4 million distinct CDR3 sequences; roughly 60% appear just once. Roughly 6.3% of the sample rests with the top ten.

Systemically healthy Caucasian individuals from Russia, approximately 39 in total and aged about 6 to 90 years, were included as donors. Around 10 milliliters of peripheral blood were collected from each donor into EDTA-treated Vacutainer tubes. Ficoll-Paque density-gradient centrifugation was used to isolate PBMCs, with at least 6.5 million per sample. Total RNA, at least 6 micrograms per sample, was extracted from PBMCs with Trizol reagent. For every donor, flow cytometry on a PBMC aliquot measured the percentage of naive CD45RAhigh/CD27high T cells. The rearrangement joined TRBV6-5 to TRBJ1-1; matching of 5 bases hints at TRBD1 as the D gene. The specimen sequenced was blood. The receptor was derived from a man between 18 and 29 years old in good health. The nucleotides are TGTGCCACCCAAGGGGACCGGAGGAGCACTGAAGCTTTCTTT. This translates into CATQGDRRSTEAFF.